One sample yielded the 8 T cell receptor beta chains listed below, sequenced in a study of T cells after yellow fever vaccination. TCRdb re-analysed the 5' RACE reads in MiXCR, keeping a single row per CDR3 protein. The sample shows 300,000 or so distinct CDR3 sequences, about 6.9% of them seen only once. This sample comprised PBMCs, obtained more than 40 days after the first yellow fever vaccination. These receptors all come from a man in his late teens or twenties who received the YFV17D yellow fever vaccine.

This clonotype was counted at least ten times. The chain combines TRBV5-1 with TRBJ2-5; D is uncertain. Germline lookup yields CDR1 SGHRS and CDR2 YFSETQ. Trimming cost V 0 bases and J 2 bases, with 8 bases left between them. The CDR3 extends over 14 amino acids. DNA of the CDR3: TGCGCCAGCAGCTTGGCCAACAATCAAGAGACCCAGTACTTC. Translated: CASSLANNQETQYF. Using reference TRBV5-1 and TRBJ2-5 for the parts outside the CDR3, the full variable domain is KAGVTQTPRYLIKTRGQQVTLSCSPISGHRSVSWYQQTPGQGLQFLFEYFSETQRNKGNFPGRFSGRQFSNSRSEMNVSTLELGDSALYLCASSLANNQETQYFGPGTRLLVL.

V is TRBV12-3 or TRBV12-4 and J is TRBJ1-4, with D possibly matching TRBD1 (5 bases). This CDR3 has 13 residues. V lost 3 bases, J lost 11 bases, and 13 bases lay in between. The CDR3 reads CASSLGSGPKLFF. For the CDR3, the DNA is TGTGCCAGCAGTTTGGGGTCAGGGCCGAAACTGTTTTTT.

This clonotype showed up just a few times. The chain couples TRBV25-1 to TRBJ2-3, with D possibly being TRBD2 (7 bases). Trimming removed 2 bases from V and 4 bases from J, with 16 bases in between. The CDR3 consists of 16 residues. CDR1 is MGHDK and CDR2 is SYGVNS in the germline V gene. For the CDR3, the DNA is TGTGCCAGCAGTGAAAGTAAGGGGGGGCGGTCAGATACGCAGTATTTT. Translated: CASSESKGGRSDTQYF.

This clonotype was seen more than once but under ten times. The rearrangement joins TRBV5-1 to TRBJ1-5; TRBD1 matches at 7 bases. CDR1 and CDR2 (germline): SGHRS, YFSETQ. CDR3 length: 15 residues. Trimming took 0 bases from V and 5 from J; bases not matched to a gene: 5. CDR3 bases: TGCGCCAGCAGCTTGGGTGACAGGGTAGATCAGCCCCAGCATTTT. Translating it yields CASSLGDRVDQPQHF.

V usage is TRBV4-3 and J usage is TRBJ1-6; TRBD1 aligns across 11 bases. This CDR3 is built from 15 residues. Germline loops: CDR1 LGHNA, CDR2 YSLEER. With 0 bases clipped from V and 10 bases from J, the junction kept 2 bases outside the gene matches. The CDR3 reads CASSQEWDRGSPLHF. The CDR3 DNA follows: TGCGCCAGCAGCCAAGAGTGGGACAGGGGGTCACCCCTCCACTTT.

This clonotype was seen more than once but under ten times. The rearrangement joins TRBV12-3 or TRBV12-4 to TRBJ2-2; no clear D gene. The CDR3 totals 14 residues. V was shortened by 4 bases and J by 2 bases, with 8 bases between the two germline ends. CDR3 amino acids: CASSWQRNTGELFF. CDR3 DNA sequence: TGTGCCAGCAGTTGGCAGCGTAACACCGGGGAGCTGTTTTTT.

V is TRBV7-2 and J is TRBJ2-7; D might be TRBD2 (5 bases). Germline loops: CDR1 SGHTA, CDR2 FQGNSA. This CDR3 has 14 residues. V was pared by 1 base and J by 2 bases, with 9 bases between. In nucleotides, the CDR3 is TGTGCCAGCAGCTTAGATATCGGGACCTACGAGCAGTACTTC. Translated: CASSLDIGTYEQYF.

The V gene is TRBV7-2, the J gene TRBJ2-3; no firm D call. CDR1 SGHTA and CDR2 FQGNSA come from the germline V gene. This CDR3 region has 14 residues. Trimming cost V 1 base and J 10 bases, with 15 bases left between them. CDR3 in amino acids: CASSLEPVASPQYF. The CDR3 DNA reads TGTGCCAGCAGCTTAGAACCGGTGGCGTCCCCGCAGTATTTT.